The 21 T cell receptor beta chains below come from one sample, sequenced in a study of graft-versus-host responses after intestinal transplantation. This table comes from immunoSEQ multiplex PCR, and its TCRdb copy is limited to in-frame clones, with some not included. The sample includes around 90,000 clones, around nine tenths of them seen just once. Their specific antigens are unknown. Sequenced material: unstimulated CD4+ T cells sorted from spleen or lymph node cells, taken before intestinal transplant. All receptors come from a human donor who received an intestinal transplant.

The chain's CDR3 is CATRADLSGNTIYF. The CDR3, as DNA: TGTGCCACCCGAGCTGATCTCTCTGGAAACACCATATATTTT. V usage is TRBV19 and J usage is TRBJ1-3; D is unclear. V was cut by 10 bases and J by 0 bases, with 13 bases left in between. This CDR3 is 14 amino acids long. Germline CDR1 is LNHDA and CDR2 is SQIVND (reference sequence).

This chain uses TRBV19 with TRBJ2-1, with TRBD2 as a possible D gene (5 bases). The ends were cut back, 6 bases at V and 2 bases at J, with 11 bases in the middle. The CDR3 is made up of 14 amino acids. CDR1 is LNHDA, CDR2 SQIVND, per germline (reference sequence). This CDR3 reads CASRGGGPYNEQFF. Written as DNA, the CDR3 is TGTGCCAGTAGAGGTGGCGGGCCCTACAATGAGCAGTTCTTC.

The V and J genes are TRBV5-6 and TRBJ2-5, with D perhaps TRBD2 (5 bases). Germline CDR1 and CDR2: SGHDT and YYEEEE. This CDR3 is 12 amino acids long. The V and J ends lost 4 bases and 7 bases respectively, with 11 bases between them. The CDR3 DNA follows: TGTGCCAGCAGCGAACCTCTAGCGACCCAGTACTTC. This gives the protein CASSEPLATQYF.

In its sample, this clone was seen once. CDR3 residues: CASSLSDRWQPQHF. DNA of the CDR3: TGTGCCAGCAGTTTATCGGACAGGTGGCAGCCCCAGCATTTT. The chain has TRBV28 and TRBJ1-5; TRBD1 agrees at 7 bases. The J segment lost 7 bases and the V segment lost 1 base, leaving 4 bases of the junction unmatched. CDR3 length equals 14 residues. The germline V gene encodes CDR1 MDHEN and CDR2 SYDVKM.

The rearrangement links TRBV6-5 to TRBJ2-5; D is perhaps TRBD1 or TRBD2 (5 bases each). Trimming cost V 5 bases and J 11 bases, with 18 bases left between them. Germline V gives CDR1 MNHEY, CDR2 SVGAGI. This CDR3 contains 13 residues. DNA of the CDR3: TGTGCCAGCAGTGGATACCCGGGACGATGGCAGTACTTC. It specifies CASSGYPGRWQYF.

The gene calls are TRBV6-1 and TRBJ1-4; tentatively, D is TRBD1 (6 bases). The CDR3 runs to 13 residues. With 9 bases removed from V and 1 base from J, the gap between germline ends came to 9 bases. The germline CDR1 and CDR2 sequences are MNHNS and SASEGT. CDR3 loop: CASGGGTNEKLFF. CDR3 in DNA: TGTGCCAGTGGAGGGGGAACTAATGAAAAACTGTTTTTT.

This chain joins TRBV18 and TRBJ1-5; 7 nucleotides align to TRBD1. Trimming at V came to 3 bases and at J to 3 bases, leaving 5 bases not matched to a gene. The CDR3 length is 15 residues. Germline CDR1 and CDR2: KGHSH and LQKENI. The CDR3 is CASSPTGQINQPQHF. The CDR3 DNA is TGTGCCAGCTCACCGACGGGACAGATCAATCAGCCCCAGCATTTT.

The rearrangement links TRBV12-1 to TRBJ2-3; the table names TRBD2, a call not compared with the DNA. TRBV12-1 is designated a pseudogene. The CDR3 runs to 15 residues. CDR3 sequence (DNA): TGTGCCAGCAGCCGTGTAGCGGGAGGGCCATATACGCAGTATTTT. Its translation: CASSRVAGGPYTQYF.

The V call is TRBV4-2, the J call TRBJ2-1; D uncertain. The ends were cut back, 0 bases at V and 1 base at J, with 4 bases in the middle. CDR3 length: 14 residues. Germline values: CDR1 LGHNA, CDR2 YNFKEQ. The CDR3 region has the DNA TGTGCCAGCAGCCAAGATGCATCCTACAATGAGCAGTTCTTC. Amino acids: CASSQDASYNEQFF.

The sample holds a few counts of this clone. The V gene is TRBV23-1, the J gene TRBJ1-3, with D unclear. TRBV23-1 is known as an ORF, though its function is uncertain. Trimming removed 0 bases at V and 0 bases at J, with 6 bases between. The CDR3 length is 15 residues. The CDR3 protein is CASSQSTDSGNTIYF. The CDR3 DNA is TGCGCCAGCAGTCAATCGACGGACTCTGGAAACACCATATATTTT.

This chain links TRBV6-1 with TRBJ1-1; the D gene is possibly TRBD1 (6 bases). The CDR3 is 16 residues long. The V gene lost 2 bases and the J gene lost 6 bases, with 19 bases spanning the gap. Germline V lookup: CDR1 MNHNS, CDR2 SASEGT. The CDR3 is CASSEFLPRRGAEAFF. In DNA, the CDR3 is TGTGCCAGCAGTGAATTCCTCCCGAGAAGGGGGGCTGAAGCTTTCTTT.

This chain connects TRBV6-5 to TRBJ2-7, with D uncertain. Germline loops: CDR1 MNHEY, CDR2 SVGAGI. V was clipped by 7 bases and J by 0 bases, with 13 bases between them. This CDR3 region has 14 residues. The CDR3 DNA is TGTGCCAGCACCCTGTCAGGCAGCTCCTACGAGCAGTACTTC. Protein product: CASTLSGSSYEQYF.

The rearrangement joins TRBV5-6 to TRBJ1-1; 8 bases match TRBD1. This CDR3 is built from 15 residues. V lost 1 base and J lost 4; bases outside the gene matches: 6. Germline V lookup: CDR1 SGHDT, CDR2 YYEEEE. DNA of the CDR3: TGTGCCAGCAGCTTGTGGGACAGGATACTCACTGAAGCTTTCTTT. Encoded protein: CASSLWDRILTEAFF.

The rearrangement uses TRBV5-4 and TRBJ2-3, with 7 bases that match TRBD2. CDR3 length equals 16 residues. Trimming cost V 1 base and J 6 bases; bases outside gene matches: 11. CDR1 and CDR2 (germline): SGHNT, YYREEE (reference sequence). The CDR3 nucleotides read TGTGCCAGCAGCTTGACACTCCGGGAGGTTTATGATACGCAGTATTTT. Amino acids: CASSLTLREVYDTQYF.

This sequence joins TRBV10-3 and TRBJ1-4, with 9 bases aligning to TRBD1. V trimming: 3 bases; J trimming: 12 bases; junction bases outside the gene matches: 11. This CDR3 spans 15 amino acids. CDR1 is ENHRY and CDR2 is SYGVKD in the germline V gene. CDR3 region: CAISDPERGQGQLFF. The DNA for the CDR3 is TGTGCCATCAGTGATCCGGAAAGGGGACAGGGACAACTGTTTTTT.

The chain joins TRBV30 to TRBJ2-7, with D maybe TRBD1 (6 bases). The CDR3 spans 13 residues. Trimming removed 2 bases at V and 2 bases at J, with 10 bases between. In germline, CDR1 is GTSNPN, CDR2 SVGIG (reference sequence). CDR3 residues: CAWSRDITYEQYF. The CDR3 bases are TGTGCCTGGAGTAGGGACATAACCTACGAGCAGTACTTC. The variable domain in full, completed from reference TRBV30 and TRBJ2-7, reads SQTIHQWPATLVQPVGSPLSLECTVEGTSNPNLYWYRQAAGRGLQLLFYSVGIGQISSEVPQNLSASRPQDRQFILSSKKLLLSDSGFYLCAWSRDITYEQYFGPGTRLTVT.

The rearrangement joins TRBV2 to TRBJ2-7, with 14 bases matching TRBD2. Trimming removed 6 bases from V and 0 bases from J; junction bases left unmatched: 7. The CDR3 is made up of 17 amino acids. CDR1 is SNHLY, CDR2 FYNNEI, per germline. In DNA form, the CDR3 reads TGTGCCAGCAGGAAGGGGACTAGCGGGAGTCACTCCTACGAGCAGTACTTC. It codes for CASRKGTSGSHSYEQYF.

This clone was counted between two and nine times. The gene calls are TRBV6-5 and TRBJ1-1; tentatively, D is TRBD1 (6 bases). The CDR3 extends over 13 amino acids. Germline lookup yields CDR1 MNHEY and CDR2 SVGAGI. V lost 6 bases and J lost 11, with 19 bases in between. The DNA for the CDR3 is TGTGCCAGCAGCCCGGACAGAGGACGCGTGGCTTTCTTT. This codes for CASSPDRGRVAFF.

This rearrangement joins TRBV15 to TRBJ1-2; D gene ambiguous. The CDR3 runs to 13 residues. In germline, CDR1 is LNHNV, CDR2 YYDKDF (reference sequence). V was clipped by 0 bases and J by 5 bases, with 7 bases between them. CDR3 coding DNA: TGTGCCACCAGCAGAGATGGGAGGTATGGCTACACCTTC. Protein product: CATSRDGRYGYTF.

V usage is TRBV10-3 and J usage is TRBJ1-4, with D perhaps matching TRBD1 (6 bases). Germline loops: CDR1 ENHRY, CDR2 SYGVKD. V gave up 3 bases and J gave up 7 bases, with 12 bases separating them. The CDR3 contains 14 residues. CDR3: CAISERGDGEKLFF. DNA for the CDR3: TGTGCCATCAGTGAAAGGGGGGACGGTGAAAAACTGTTTTTT.

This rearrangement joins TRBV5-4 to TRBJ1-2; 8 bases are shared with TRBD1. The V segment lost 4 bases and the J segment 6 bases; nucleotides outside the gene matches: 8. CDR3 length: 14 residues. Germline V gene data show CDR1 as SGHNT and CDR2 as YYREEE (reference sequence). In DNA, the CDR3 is TGTGCCAGCAGCGCCGACTCAGGGGGCAATGGCTACACCTTC. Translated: CASSADSGGNGYTF.